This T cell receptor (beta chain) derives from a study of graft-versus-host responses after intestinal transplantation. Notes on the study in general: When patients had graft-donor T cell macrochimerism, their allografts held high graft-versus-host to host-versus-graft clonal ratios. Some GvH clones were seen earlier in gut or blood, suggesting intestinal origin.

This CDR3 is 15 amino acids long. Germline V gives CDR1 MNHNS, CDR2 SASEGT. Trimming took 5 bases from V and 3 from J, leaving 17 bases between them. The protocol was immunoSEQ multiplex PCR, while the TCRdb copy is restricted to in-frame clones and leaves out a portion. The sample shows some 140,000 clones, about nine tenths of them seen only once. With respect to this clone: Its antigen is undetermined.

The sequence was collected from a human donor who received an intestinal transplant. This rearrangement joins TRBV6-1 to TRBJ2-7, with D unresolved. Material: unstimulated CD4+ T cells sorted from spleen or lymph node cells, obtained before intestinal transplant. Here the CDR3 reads CASSPFRERGYEQYF. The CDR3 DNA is TGTGCCAGCAGTCCCTTCAGAGAGAGAGGCTACGAGCAGTACTTC.